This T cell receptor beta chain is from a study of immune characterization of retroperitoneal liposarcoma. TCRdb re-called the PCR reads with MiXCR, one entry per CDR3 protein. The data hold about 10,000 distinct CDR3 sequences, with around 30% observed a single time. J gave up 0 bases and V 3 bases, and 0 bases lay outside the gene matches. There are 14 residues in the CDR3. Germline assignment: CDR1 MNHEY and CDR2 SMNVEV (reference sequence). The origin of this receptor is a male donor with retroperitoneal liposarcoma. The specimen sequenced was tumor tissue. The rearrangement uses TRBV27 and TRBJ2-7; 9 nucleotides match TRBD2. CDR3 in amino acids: CASSFSGSSYEQYF. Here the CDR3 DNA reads TGTGCCAGCAGTTTTAGCGGGAGCTCCTACGAGCAGTACTTC.